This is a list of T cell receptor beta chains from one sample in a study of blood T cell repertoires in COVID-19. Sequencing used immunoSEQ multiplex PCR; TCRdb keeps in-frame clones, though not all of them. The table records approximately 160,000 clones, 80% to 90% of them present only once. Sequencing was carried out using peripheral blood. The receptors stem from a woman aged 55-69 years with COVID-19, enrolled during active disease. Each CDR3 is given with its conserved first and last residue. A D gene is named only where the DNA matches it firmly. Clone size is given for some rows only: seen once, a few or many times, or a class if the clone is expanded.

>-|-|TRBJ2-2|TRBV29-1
CSVDGGQPNTGELFF
TGCAGCGTTGACGGGGGACAGCCAAACACCGGGGAGCTGTTTTTT
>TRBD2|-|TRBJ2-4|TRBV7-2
CASSLEAGPGTNIQYF
TGTGCCAGCAGCTTAGAAGCGGGGCCGGGCACCAACATTCAGTACTTC
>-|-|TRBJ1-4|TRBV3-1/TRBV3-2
CASNLGIAANEKLFF
TGTGCCAGCAACCTGGGGATAGCGGCTAATGAAAAACTGTTTTTT
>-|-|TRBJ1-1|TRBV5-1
CASSWSPANTEAFF
TGCGCCAGCAGCTGGAGCCCAGCTAACACTGAAGCTTTCTTT
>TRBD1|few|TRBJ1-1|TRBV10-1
CASSEGDSKRGAEAFF
TGCGCCAGCAGTGAGGGGGACAGTAAACGAGGGGCTGAAGCTTTCTTT
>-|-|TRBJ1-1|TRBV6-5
CASSPVAVNTEAFF
TGTGCCAGCAGCCCCGTAGCCGTGAACACTGAAGCTTTCTTT
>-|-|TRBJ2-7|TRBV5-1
CASSLWRDSYEQYF
TGCGCCAGCAGCTTATGGCGGGATTCCTACGAGCAGTACTTC
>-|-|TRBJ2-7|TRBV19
CASAGTLFEQYF
TGTGCCAGTGCGGGTACCCTATTCGAGCAGTACTTC
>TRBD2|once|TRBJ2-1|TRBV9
CASSGPGTSGGSSYNEQFF
TGTGCCAGCAGCGGACCCGGGACTAGCGGGGGTAGCTCCTACAATGAGCAGTTCTTC
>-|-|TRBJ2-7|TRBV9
CASSPGRSYEQYF
TGTGCCAGCAGCCCAGGGCGCTCCTACGAGCAGTACTTC
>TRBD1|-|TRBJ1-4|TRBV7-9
CASSFPGQGGSEKLFF
TGTGCCAGCAGCTTCCCGGGACAGGGGGGAAGTGAAAAACTGTTTTTT
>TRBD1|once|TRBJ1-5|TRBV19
CASSDRGMGSNQPQHF
TGTGCCAGTAGTGACAGGGGGATGGGGTCAAATCAGCCCCAGCATTTT
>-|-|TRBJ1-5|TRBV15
CATSRDSRGNQPQHF
TGTGCCACCAGCAGAGACTCCAGGGGCAATCAGCCCCAGCATTTT
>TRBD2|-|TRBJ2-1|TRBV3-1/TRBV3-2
CASSRRLAGGPVVFF
TGTGCCAGCAGCCGGCGACTAGCGGGAGGGCCTGTTGTGTTCTTC
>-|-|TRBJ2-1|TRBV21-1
CASSKGGLAGANEQFF
TGTGCCAGCAGCAAAGGGGGACTAGCGGGGGCCAATGAGCAGTTCTTC
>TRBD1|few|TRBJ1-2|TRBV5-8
CASSLEGRQGNYGYTF
TGTGCCAGCAGCTTGGAGGGACGACAGGGGAACTATGGCTACACCTTC
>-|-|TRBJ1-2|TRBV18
CASSQDSNYGYTF
TGTGCCAGCTCGCAAGACAGTAACTATGGCTACACCTTC
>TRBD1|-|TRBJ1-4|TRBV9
CASSQSGTGNEKLFF
TGTGCCAGCTCCCAGTCCGGGACAGGTAATGAAAAACTGTTTTTT
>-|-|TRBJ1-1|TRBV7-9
CASSETQGNTEAFF
TGTGCCAGCAGCGAGACACAGGGGAACACTGAAGCTTTCTTT
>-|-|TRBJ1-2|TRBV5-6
CASSFRGINGYTF
TGTGCCAGCAGCTTCAGGGGTATAAATGGCTACACCTTC
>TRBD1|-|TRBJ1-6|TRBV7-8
CASSTDRGRNSPLHF
TGTGCCAGCAGCACGGACAGGGGAAGGAATTCACCCCTCCACTTT
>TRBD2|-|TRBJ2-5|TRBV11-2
CASSLEASGRETQYF
TGTGCCAGCAGCTTAGAGGCTAGCGGGAGAGAGACCCAGTACTTC
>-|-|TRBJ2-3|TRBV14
CASSQGTQSSTDTQYF
TGTGCCAGCAGCCAAGGGACTCAGTCTAGCACAGATACGCAGTATTTT
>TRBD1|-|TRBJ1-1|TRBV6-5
CASNGQGAMNTEAFF
TGTGCCAGCAACGGACAGGGGGCCATGAACACTGAAGCTTTCTTT
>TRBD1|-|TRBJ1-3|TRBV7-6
CASSADRGGNTIYF
TGTGCCAGCAGCGCGGACAGGGGAGGAAACACCATATATTTT
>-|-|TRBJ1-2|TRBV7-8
CASSATFRVWGYTF
TGTGCCAGCAGCGCGACCTTCCGGGTTTGGGGCTACACCTTC
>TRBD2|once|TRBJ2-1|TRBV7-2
CASSFARENEQFF
TGTGCCAGCAGCTTCGCGCGGGAGAATGAGCAGTTCTTC
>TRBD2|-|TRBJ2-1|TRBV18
CASSPGGPGLAGSEQFF
TGTGCCAGCTCACCCGGGGGACCGGGACTAGCGGGAAGTGAGCAGTTCTTC
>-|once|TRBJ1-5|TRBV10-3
CAIGKEGGNQPQHF
TGTGCCATCGGGAAGGAGGGTGGCAATCAGCCCCAGCATTTT
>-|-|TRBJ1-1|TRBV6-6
CASSQSPNTEAFF
TGTGCCAGCAGCCAGTCCCCGAACACTGAAGCTTTCTTT
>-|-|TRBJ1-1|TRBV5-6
CASSLSVTQAFF
TGTGCCAGCAGCTTGTCTGTTACACAAGCTTTCTTT
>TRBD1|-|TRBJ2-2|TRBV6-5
CASRFGTVSTGELFF
TGTGCCAGCAGATTTGGGACAGTCTCCACCGGGGAGCTGTTTTTT
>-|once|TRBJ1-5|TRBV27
CASSSLGRESQPQHF
TGTGCCAGCAGTTCCCTGGGGAGGGAAAGTCAGCCCCAGCATTTT
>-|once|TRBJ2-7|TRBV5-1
CASSLGRARTSYEQYF
TGCGCCAGCAGCTTGGGGAGGGCTAGAACCTCCTACGAGCAGTACTTC
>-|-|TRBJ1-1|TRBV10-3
CAISEGRGVNTEAFF
TGTGCCATCAGTGAAGGCAGGGGAGTGAACACTGAAGCTTTCTTT